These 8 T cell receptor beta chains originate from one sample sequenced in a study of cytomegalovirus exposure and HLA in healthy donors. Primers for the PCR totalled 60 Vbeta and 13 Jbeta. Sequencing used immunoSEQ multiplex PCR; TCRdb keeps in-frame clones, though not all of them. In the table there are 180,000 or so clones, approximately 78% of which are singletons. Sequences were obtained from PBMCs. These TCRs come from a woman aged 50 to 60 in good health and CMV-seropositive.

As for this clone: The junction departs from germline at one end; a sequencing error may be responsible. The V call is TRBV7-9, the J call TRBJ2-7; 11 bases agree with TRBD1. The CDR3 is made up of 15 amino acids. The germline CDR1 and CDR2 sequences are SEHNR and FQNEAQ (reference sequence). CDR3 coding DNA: TGTTCCAGCAGCTTAGGACAGGGGGCGATTTGGTCGCAGTACTTC. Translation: CSSSLGQGAIWSQYF.

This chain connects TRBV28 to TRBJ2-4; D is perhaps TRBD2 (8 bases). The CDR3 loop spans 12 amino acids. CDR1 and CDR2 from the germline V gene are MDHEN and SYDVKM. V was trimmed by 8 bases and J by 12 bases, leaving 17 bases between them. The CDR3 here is CASGMRGDSQYF. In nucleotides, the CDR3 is TGTGCCAGCGGAATGCGGGGGGACAGTCAGTACTTC.

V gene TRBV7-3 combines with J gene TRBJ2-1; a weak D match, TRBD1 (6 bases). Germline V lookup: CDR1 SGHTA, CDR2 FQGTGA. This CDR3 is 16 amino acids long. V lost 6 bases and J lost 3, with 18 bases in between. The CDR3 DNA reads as TGTGCCAGCAGGGGTCCCGGGACACAACGCTACAATGAGCAGTTCTTC. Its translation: CASRGPGTQRYNEQFF.

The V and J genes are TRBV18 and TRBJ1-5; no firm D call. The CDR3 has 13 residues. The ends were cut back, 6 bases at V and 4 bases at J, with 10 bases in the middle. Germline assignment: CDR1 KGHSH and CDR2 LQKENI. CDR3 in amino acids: CASSPSRNQPQHF. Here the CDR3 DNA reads TGTGCCAGCTCTCCCTCGCGAAATCAGCCCCAGCATTTT.

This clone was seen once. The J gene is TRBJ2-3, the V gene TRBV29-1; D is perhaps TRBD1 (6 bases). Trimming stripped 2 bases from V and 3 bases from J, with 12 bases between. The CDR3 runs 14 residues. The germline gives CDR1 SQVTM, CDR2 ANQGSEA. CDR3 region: CSVELGDKTDTQYF. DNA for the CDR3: TGCAGCGTTGAACTAGGGGACAAAACAGATACGCAGTATTTT.

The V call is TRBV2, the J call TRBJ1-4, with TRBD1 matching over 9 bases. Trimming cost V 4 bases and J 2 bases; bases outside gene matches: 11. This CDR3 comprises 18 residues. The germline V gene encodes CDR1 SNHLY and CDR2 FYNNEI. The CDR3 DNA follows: TGTGCCAGCAGTGTCGGACAGGGGACAGTGGGCACTAATGAAAAACTGTTTTTT. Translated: CASSVGQGTVGTNEKLFF. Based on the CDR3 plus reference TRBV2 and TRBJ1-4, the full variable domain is EPEVTQTPSHQVTQMGQEVILRCVPISNHLYFYWYRQILGQKVEFLVSFYNNEISEKSEIFDDQFSVERPDGSNFTLKIRSTKLEDSAMYFCASSVGQGTVGTNEKLFFGSGTQLSVL.

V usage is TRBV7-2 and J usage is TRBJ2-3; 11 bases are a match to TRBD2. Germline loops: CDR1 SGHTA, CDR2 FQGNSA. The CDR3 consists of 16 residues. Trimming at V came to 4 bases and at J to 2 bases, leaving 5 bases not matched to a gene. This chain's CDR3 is CASSSSGLAATDTQYF. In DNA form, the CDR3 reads TGTGCCAGCAGCTCCTCGGGACTAGCGGCCACAGATACGCAGTATTTT.

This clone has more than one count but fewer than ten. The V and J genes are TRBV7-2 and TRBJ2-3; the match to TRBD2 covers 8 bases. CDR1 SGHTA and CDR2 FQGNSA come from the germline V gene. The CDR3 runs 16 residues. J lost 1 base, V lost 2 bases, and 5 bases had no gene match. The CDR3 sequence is CASSLRPAGGTDTQYF. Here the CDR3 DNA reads TGTGCCAGCAGCTTAAGGCCAGCGGGGGGCACAGATACGCAGTATTTT. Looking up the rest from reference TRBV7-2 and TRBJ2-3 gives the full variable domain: GAGVSQSPSNKVTEKGKDVELRCDPISGHTALYWYRQSLGQGLEFLIYFQGNSAPDKSGLPSDRFSAERTGGSVSTLTIQRTQQEDSAVYLCASSLRPAGGTDTQYFGPGTRLTVL.